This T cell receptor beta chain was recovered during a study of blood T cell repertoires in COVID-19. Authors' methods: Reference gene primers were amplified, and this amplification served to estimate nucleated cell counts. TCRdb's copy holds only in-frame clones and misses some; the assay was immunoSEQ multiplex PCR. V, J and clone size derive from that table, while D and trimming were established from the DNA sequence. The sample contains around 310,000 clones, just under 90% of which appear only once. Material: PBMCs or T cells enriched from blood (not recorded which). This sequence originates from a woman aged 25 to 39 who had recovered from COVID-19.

This chain's CDR3 is CASSTGTGIGYTF. Written as DNA, the CDR3 is TGTGCCAGCAGCACCGGGACAGGGATTGGCTACACCTTC. The V gene is TRBV7-6, the J gene TRBJ1-2, with 9 bases that match TRBD1. Germline loops: CDR1 SGHVS, CDR2 FNYEAQ. Trimming at V came to 5 bases and at J to 7 bases, leaving 5 bases not matched to a gene. This CDR3 has 13 amino acids.